The 18 T cell receptor beta chains in this list originate from one sample, sequenced in a study of T cells after yellow fever vaccination. Each CDR3 protein is one row after TCRdb ran MiXCR on the 5' RACE reads. This sample has about 580,000 distinct CDR3 sequences, with around 16% found just once. The sample was PBMCs, taken 5 to 6 days after the first yellow fever vaccination. The receptors were sampled from a man aged 18 to 30 who received the YFV17D yellow fever vaccine.

This clonotype showed up just a few times. V and J are TRBV27 and TRBJ1-1; D is uncertain. Per germline, CDR1 MNHEY and CDR2 SMNVEV (reference sequence). The CDR3 is 14 residues long. The V end was cut by 6 bases, the J end by 8 bases, with 19 bases between. CDR3 in amino acids: CASSPPGRMGEAFF. The CDR3 DNA is TGTGCCAGCAGCCCCCCCGGACGGATGGGGGAAGCTTTCTTT.

J is TRBJ2-5 and V is TRBV2; tentatively, D is TRBD1 (5 bases). Germline V gene lookup returns CDR1 SNHLY and CDR2 FYNNEI. Trimming cost V 6 bases and J 2 bases, with 16 bases left between them. The CDR3 length is 15 residues. The CDR3 loop is CASRDNSGPQETQYF. CDR3 sequence (DNA): TGTGCCAGCAGGGACAACTCAGGCCCTCAAGAGACCCAGTACTTC.

The table lists this clonotype with many counts. The chain joins TRBV7-2 to TRBJ1-1; the D gene is possibly TRBD1 (6 bases). Germline V CDR1 and CDR2: SGHTA, FQGNSA. The CDR3 loop spans 14 amino acids. The V end lost 5 bases, the J end lost 5 bases, and 15 bases lay between the germline ends. The CDR3 region has the DNA TGTGCCAGCAGCCTAAGGGGGATGGGGACTGAAGCTTTCTTT. It yields the protein CASSLRGMGTEAFF.

The chain carries TRBV7-9 and TRBJ2-7, with a possible D match to TRBD1 (6 bases). The CDR3 runs to 13 residues. Germline CDR1 is SEHNR and CDR2 is FQNEAQ (reference sequence). V was clipped by 6 bases and J by 2 bases, with 11 bases between them. DNA of the CDR3: TGTGCCAGCAGTCTTACAGGGACCTACGAGCAGTACGTC. This translates into CASSLTGTYEQYV.

Ten or more counts support this clonotype. V and J are TRBV4-1 and TRBJ2-5; 7 nucleotides align to TRBD2. Germline-derived CDR1 and CDR2 are MGHRA and YSYEKL. The CDR3 loop spans 17 amino acids. With 4 bases clipped from V and 5 bases from J, the junction kept 16 bases outside the gene matches. The CDR3 sequence: CASSPWGSGPLGETQYF. The CDR3 DNA reads TGCGCCAGCAGCCCCTGGGGTAGCGGGCCTTTGGGGGAGACCCAGTACTTC.

This clonotype was observed many times. The chain is built from TRBV3-1 and TRBJ2-3; D is perhaps TRBD2 (6 bases). V was clipped by 4 bases and J by 1 base, with 9 bases between them. Germline CDR1 and CDR2: LGHDT and YNNKEL (reference sequence). This CDR3 contains 14 residues. The CDR3 coding sequence is TGTGCCAGCAGCCGGGACTCCCGCACAGATACGCAGTATTTT. Its translation is CASSRDSRTDTQYF.

This chain uses TRBV28 with TRBJ2-3, with D possibly matching TRBD2 (7 bases). V was trimmed by 6 bases and J by 1 base, leaving 11 bases between them. The CDR3 spans 14 residues. Germline values: CDR1 MDHEN, CDR2 SYDVKM. The CDR3 sequence is CASRGGAGTDTQYF. In nucleotides, the CDR3 is TGTGCCAGCAGGGGGGGGGCCGGCACAGATACGCAGTATTTT.

The rearrangement joins TRBV1 to TRBJ1-1. TRBV1 is flagged as a pseudogene. The CDR3 contains 11 residues. CDR3 nucleotides: TGCACCCCGGACAGGAACACTGAAGCTTTCTTT. Amino acid sequence: CTPDRNTEAFF.

The chain links TRBV6-1 to TRBJ2-6; D may be TRBD1 (6 bases). The V gene's germline CDR1 is MNHNS and CDR2 SASEGT. This CDR3 is built from 15 residues. The ends were cut back, 4 bases at V and 2 bases at J, with 9 bases in the middle. The CDR3 DNA sequence: TGTGCCAGCAGTGTGACAGGAGCTGGGGCCAACGTCCTGACTTTC. This gives the protein CASSVTGAGANVLTF.

This chain links TRBV18 with TRBJ2-6; 8 bases fit TRBD1. CDR3 length: 17 amino acids. Germline lookup yields CDR1 KGHSH and CDR2 LQKENI. V shed 3 bases and J 2 bases; nucleotides not matched to a gene: 6. The CDR3 nucleotides read TGTGCCAGCTCACCCTCGACAGGGGAGGCTGGGGCCAACGTCCTGACTTTC. It yields the protein CASSPSTGEAGANVLTF.

The J gene is TRBJ1-2, the V gene TRBV4-3; D may be TRBD1 (6 bases). The CDR3 runs to 14 residues. Trimming left V 0 bases short and J 6 bases short, with 11 bases between. Germline assignment: CDR1 LGHNA and CDR2 YSLEER. CDR3 protein: CASSQDTAGDGYTF. CDR3 in DNA: TGCGCCAGCAGCCAAGATACGGCAGGGGATGGCTACACCTTC.

The chain recombines TRBV12-3 or TRBV12-4 with TRBJ2-5, with a possible D match to TRBD1 (6 bases). The CDR3 loop spans 16 amino acids. Trimming cost V 9 bases and J 1 base, with 21 bases left between them. CDR3 sequence reads: CASFQGQGSIQETQYF. The CDR3 coding sequence is TGTGCCAGTTTCCAGGGGCAGGGGTCGATCCAAGAGACCCAGTACTTC.

CDR3 sequence: CASSPEAGNEQYF. The CDR3 DNA follows: TGTGCCAGCAGCCCGGAGGCAGGGAACGAGCAGTACTTC. This sequence joins TRBV7-9 and TRBJ2-7; D may be TRBD1 or TRBD2 (5 bases each). The germline V and J ends were trimmed by 5 bases and 5 bases, with 13 bases remaining between them. The CDR3 sequence is 13 residues long. Germline V CDR1 and CDR2: SEHNR, FQNEAQ (reference sequence).

This clonotype was seen ten or more times. The V and J genes are TRBV2 and TRBJ2-2; 8 bases fit TRBD2. After removal of 9 bases from V and 6 bases from J, the junction contained 3 bases not matched to a gene. The CDR3 has 12 residues. CDR1 and CDR2 (germline): SNHLY, FYNNEI. The chain's CDR3 is CASRGGAGELFF. The CDR3 nucleotides are TGTGCCAGTCGGGGGGGGGCCGGGGAGCTGTTTTTT.

This clonotype was seen more than once but under ten times. This chain uses TRBV7-8 with TRBJ2-2; TRBD2 might be the D (5 bases). Germline values: CDR1 SGHVS, CDR2 FQNEAQ. The CDR3 is 17 amino acids. V was pared by 2 bases and J by 1 base, with 14 bases between. CDR3 in amino acids: CASSLRSGHLNTGELFF. The CDR3 DNA reads TGTGCCAGCAGCTTACGGAGCGGCCACCTGAACACCGGGGAGCTGTTTTTT. The complete variable domain, with remaining parts taken from reference TRBV7-8 and TRBJ2-2, reads GAGVSQSPRYKVAKRGQDVALRCDPISGHVSLFWYQQALGQGPEFLTYFQNEAQLDKSGLPSDRFFAERPEGSVSTLKIQRTQQEDSAVYLCASSLRSGHLNTGELFFGEGSRLTVL.

This clonotype came up many times. The chain is built from TRBV10-3 and TRBJ2-3, with D unclear. V was cut by 10 bases and J by 3 bases, with 14 bases left in between. CDR3 size: 13 residues. Germline loops: CDR1 ENHRY, CDR2 SYGVKD. The CDR3 bases are TGTGCCACCCTGGGCAAGCCTACAGATACGCAGTATTTT. The encoded protein is CATLGKPTDTQYF.

This clonotype was seen at least ten times. The rearrangement links TRBV12-3 or TRBV12-4 to TRBJ1-1; D remains ambiguous. This CDR3 is 12 amino acids long. Trimming took 5 bases from V and 8 from J, leaving 12 bases between them. The CDR3 region has the DNA TGTGCCAGCAGTAGAACGTTGGGGGAAGCTTTCTTT. Encoded protein: CASSRTLGEAFF.

The gene calls are TRBV7-2 and TRBJ2-7; 7 bases fit TRBD2. Germline CDR1 reads SGHTA; CDR2 reads FQGNSA. Unmatched junction bases numbered 12, after V lost 7 bases and J lost 6 bases. This CDR3 spans 14 amino acids. The CDR3 nucleotides are TGTGCCAGCAACGGGAGGAGCGGTATGGGCGAGCAGTACTTC. Translating it yields CASNGRSGMGEQYF.